What follows are 18 T cell receptor beta chains derived from one specimen sequenced in a study of blood T cell repertoires in COVID-19. Clones were sequenced by immunoSEQ multiplex PCR, and TCRdb holds only the in-frame ones, with some missing. The profile covers over 100,000 clones, with roughly 92% appearing a single time and 1.5% to 2.5% taken by the ten largest. The material sequenced was peripheral blood. The receptor source for this set is a woman aged 45-59 years with COVID-19, enrolled during active disease.

The V gene is TRBV7-9, the J gene TRBJ1-4, with TRBD1 identical over 8 bases. V lost 8 bases to trimming and J lost 0 bases; unmatched junction nucleotides: 2. Germline lookup yields CDR1 SEHNR and CDR2 FQNEAQ (reference sequence). The length of the CDR3 is 14 residues. The CDR3 is CASGQGATNEKLFF. DNA for the CDR3: TGTGCCAGCGGACAGGGAGCAACTAATGAAAAACTGTTTTTT.

The genes are TRBV7-6 and TRBJ2-1, with a tentative D call TRBD2 (5 bases). The CDR3 is 16 residues long. Trimming took 4 bases from V and 8 from J, leaving 21 bases between them. The germline gives CDR1 SGHVS, CDR2 FNYEAQ. CDR3 residues: CASSYIASLAGDEQFF. Here the CDR3 DNA reads TGTGCCAGCAGCTATATAGCCTCTTTGGCGGGTGATGAGCAGTTCTTC.

The V and J genes are TRBV6-2 or TRBV6-3 and TRBJ2-3; 10 nucleotides align to TRBD2. The CDR3 runs to 12 residues. Germline V gene lookup returns CDR1 MNHEY and CDR2 SVGEGT. Germline trimming cut 6 bases from V and 10 bases from J; bases unmatched to any gene: 4. This CDR3 is CASSRSGGSQYF. The CDR3 DNA sequence: TGTGCCAGCAGCCGTAGCGGGGGGTCGCAGTATTTT.

The rearrangement uses TRBV5-6 and TRBJ1-6; 7 bases agree with TRBD1. The CDR3 runs 16 residues. Germline loops: CDR1 SGHDT, CDR2 YYEEEE. V shed 6 bases, J shed 7 bases, and the junction held 13 bases outside the gene matches. This CDR3 is CASTFQQGLRNSPLHF. The CDR3, as DNA: TGTGCCAGCACCTTTCAACAGGGGTTACGGAATTCACCCCTCCACTTT.

This rearrangement joins TRBV10-3 to TRBJ1-6; 8 nucleotides line up with TRBD1. Unmatched junction bases numbered 7, after V lost 8 bases and J lost 10 bases. The germline V gene has CDR1 ENHRY and CDR2 SYGVKD. The CDR3 totals 13 residues. CDR3 nucleotide sequence: TGTGCCATCCGGGACAGGACTTCCTCACCCCTCCACTTT. Translation gives CAIRDRTSSPLHF.

The V and J genes are TRBV7-2 and TRBJ2-2; 10 nucleotides align to TRBD2. V trimming: 1 base; J trimming: 5 bases; junction bases outside the gene matches: 4. CDR3 length: 16 amino acids. From germline, CDR1 is SGHTA and CDR2 FQGNSA. The CDR3 protein is CASSLVAGGKTGELFF. Here the CDR3 DNA reads TGTGCCAGCAGCTTAGTAGCGGGGGGTAAAACCGGGGAGCTGTTTTTT.

V is TRBV28 and J is TRBJ1-2, with D possibly matching TRBD1 (5 bases). There are 18 residues in the CDR3. Trimming cost V 5 bases and J 2 bases, with 24 bases left between them. Germline CDR1 and CDR2: MDHEN and SYDVKM. Written as DNA, the CDR3 is TGTGCCAGCAGTCAACGACCTCGCCCACAGGTTAGCAACTATGGCTACACCTTC. It is translated as CASSQRPRPQVSNYGYTF.

The chain joins TRBV12-5 to TRBJ1-4, with 7 bases lining up with TRBD1. The J segment lost 4 bases and the V segment lost 3 bases, leaving 2 bases of the junction unmatched. Germline V gene sequence: CDR1 LGHNT, CDR2 FRNRAP. The CDR3 spans 14 residues. The CDR3 reads CASGLRDSNEKLFF. CDR3 coding DNA: TGTGCTAGTGGTTTACGGGACAGTAATGAAAAACTGTTTTTT.

The chain has TRBV5-1 and TRBJ2-1, with 10 bases identical to TRBD2. The V and J ends lost 2 bases and 6 bases, in that order; junction bases with no gene match: 5. The CDR3 loop spans 15 amino acids. Germline V gene lookup returns CDR1 SGHRS and CDR2 YFSETQ. CDR3 in amino acids: CASSFYSGGINEQFF. For the CDR3, the DNA is TGCGCCAGCAGCTTCTATAGCGGGGGGATCAATGAGCAGTTCTTC. The entire variable domain, with the rest obtained from reference TRBV5-1 and TRBJ2-1, is as follows: KAGVTQTPRYLIKTRGQQVTLSCSPISGHRSVSWYQQTPGQGLQFLFEYFSETQRNKGNFPGRFSGRQFSNSRSEMNVSTLELGDSALYLCASSFYSGGINEQFFGPGTRLTVL.

The chain couples TRBV7-2 to TRBJ1-6, with a tentative D call TRBD1 (5 bases). The CDR3 has 15 amino acids. Between the trimmed V and J ends, which lost 5 bases and 9 bases, there was a span of 17 bases. Germline V gives CDR1 SGHTA, CDR2 FQGNSA. The DNA of the CDR3 is TGTGCCAGCAGCCCCGGTGGCAGGGTCGGTTCACCCCTCCACTTT. It yields the protein CASSPGGRVGSPLHF. Variable domain in full (rest from reference TRBV7-2 and TRBJ1-6): GAGVSQSPSNKVTEKGKDVELRCDPISGHTALYWYRQSLGQGLEFLIYFQGNSAPDKSGLPSDRFSAERTGGSVSTLTIQRTQQEDSAVYLCASSPGGRVGSPLHFGNGTRLTVT.

V gene TRBV27 combines with J gene TRBJ1-5; D gene unclear. Germline CDR1 is MNHEY and CDR2 is SMNVEV (reference sequence). V gave up 2 bases and J gave up 1 base, with 3 bases separating them. CDR3 length: 13 amino acids. CDR3 DNA sequence: TGTGCCAGCAGTTTACTCAGCAATCAGCCCCAGCATTTT. Amino acid sequence: CASSLLSNQPQHF.

J is TRBJ1-1 and V is TRBV7-2; unclear D gene. Looked up from germline, CDR1 is SGHTA and CDR2 is FQGNSA. The V end was cut by 2 bases, the J end by 4 bases, with 11 bases between. The CDR3 spans 14 residues. CDR3 loop: CASSLQALGTEAFF. DNA for the CDR3: TGTGCCAGCAGCTTACAGGCTCTCGGCACTGAAGCTTTCTTT. The whole variable domain, filled in from reference TRBV7-2 and TRBJ1-1, reads GAGVSQSPSNKVTEKGKDVELRCDPISGHTALYWYRQSLGQGLEFLIYFQGNSAPDKSGLPSDRFSAERTGGSVSTLTIQRTQQEDSAVYLCASSLQALGTEAFFGQGTRLTVV.

This chain joins TRBV7-2 and TRBJ2-1; TRBD2 aligns across 7 bases. V dropped 2 bases and J dropped 9; count of bases not matched to a gene: 7. This CDR3 contains 14 residues. The germline V gene encodes CDR1 SGHTA and CDR2 FQGNSA. This CDR3 reads CASSLTSAVGEQFF. DNA of the CDR3: TGTGCCAGCAGCTTAACTAGCGCGGTCGGTGAGCAGTTCTTC.

In regard to this clone: The sample holds other DNA sequences that translate to the same CDR3. The chain recombines TRBV11-2 with TRBJ2-1; 7 bases line up with TRBD1. CDR1 and CDR2 from the germline V gene are SGHAT and FQNNGV. The V and J ends lost 5 bases and 9 bases, in that order; junction bases with no gene match: 4. The length of the CDR3 is 12 residues. The CDR3 sequence is CASSPRDSEQFF. CDR3 sequence (DNA): TGTGCCAGCAGCCCCCGGGACAGTGAGCAGTTCTTC.

This clone has a single count. J is TRBJ1-5 and V is TRBV19, with D possibly matching TRBD1 (5 bases). The V and J ends lost 7 bases and 0 bases respectively, with 13 bases between them. Looked up from germline, CDR1 is LNHDA and CDR2 is SQIVND (reference sequence). The CDR3 consists of 15 residues. CDR3 nucleotides: TGTGCCAGTACCGGGACTTTTATTAGCAATCAGCCCCAGCATTTT. It specifies CASTGTFISNQPQHF.

The table lists this clone with a count of one. This sequence joins TRBV5-4 and TRBJ2-7, with 7 bases that match TRBD1. This CDR3 spans 15 amino acids. Germline assignment: CDR1 SGHNT and CDR2 YYREEE (reference sequence). With V trimmed by 3 bases and J by 3 bases, 9 bases remained unmatched. CDR3 in amino acids: CASSSRQGMGYEQYV. CDR3 nucleotides: TGTGCCAGCAGCTCCCGACAGGGTATGGGCTACGAGCAGTACGTC.

A single count supports this clone. The rearrangement links TRBV11-3 to TRBJ1-2, with 7 nucleotides matching TRBD1. Trimming at V came to 5 bases and at J to 4 bases, leaving 10 bases not matched to a gene. From germline, CDR1 is SGHNT and CDR2 YENEEA. The CDR3 length is 15 residues. The CDR3 sequence: CASSPGGRGLYGYTF. For the CDR3, the DNA is TGTGCCAGCAGCCCCGGTGGAAGGGGGCTCTATGGCTACACCTTC.

V gene TRBV11-2 combines with J gene TRBJ1-5, with D unclear. V shed 0 bases and J shed 3 bases, with 6 bases lying between them. Germline V lookup: CDR1 SGHAT, CDR2 FQNNGV. CDR3 length: 14 amino acids. DNA for the CDR3: TGTGCCAGCAGCTTAGACAGGTTCAATCAGCCCCAGCATTTT. The encoded protein is CASSLDRFNQPQHF.